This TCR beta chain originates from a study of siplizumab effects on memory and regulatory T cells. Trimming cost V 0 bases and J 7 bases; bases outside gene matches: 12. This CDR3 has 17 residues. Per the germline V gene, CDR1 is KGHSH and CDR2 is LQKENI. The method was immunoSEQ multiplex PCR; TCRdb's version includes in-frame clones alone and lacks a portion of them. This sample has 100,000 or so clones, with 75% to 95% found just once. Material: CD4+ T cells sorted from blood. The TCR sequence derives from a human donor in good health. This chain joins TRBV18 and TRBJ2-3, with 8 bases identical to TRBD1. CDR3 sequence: CASSPPTPGGAQYTQYF. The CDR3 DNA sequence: TGTGCCAGCTCACCACCGACTCCAGGGGGCGCACAATATACGCAGTATTTT.